This T cell receptor (beta chain) came from a study of long-term antiretroviral therapy in people with HIV. The CDR3 length is 14 residues. The ends were cut back, 2 bases at V and 7 bases at J, with 12 bases in the middle. Germline loops: CDR1 MGHDK, CDR2 SYGVNS. Sequencing used immunoSEQ v3.0 at survey level. Sequenced by immunoSEQ multiplex PCR; TCRdb stores in-frame clones only, minus some. The sample records roughly 15,000 clones, approximately 90% being singletons. The chain links TRBV25-1 to TRBJ2-1; the D gene is possibly TRBD2 (6 bases). The sample here was unsorted PBMCs, taken 6.9 years after starting antiretroviral therapy. The receptor comes from a man aged 50 to 60 with HIV. CDR3 DNA: TGTGCCAGCAGTGAACCGGGAGACTTGAATGAGCAGTTCTTC. It translates to CASSEPGDLNEQFF.